A selection of T cell receptor beta chains follows, all from one sample in a study of shared clonotypes between healthy human individuals. Generated by immunoSEQ multiplex PCR, the TCRdb table keeps only in-frame clones and is missing some. Of around 690,000 clones detected, less than 95% appear once; the ten largest clones hold approximately 35%. Sequenced input: memory CD8+ T cells from PBMCs. These TCRs come from a man aged 18 to 35 in good health. Some clones in this sample may be carry-over from other donors' samples. The CDR3 runs from the conserved cysteine through the conserved F or W. The order of the fields is D gene, clone size, J gene, V gene, CDR3 protein, CDR3 DNA. A D gene is named only where the DNA matches it firmly. Some rows have no size entry. The others give once, few or many, or a class for an expanded clone.

D gene: NA
clone size: NA
J gene: TRBJ2-7
V gene: TRBV7-6
CDR3 protein: CASSLSGGSYEQYF
CDR3 DNA: TGTGCCAGCAGCCTCTCGGGTGGCTCCTACGAGCAGTACTTC

D gene: TRBD2
clone size: NA
J gene: TRBJ2-7
V gene: TRBV19
CDR3 protein: CASSIGGRTYEQYF
CDR3 DNA: TGTGCCAGTAGTATCGGCGGGAGAACCTACGAGCAGTACTTC

D gene: TRBD1
clone size: NA
J gene: TRBJ1-1
V gene: TRBV6-1
CDR3 protein: CASSEWGTANTEAFF
CDR3 DNA: TGTGCCAGCAGTGAATGGGGGACAGCAAACACTGAAGCTTTCTTT

D gene: NA
clone size: NA
J gene: TRBJ2-5
V gene: TRBV27
CDR3 protein: CASSPVWDFQETQYF
CDR3 DNA: TGTGCCAGCAGCCCGGTTTGGGATTTCCAAGAGACCCAGTACTTC

D gene: TRBD1
clone size: NA
J gene: TRBJ1-2
V gene: TRBV9
CDR3 protein: CASSGQGTVYGYTF
CDR3 DNA: TGTGCCAGCAGCGGGCAGGGGACAGTCTATGGCTACACCTTC

D gene: NA
clone size: NA
J gene: TRBJ2-2
V gene: TRBV4-2
CDR3 protein: CASSRGVNTGELFF
CDR3 DNA: TGTGCCAGCAGCCGTGGGGTGAACACCGGGGAGCTGTTTTTT

D gene: TRBD2
clone size: NA
J gene: TRBJ2-1
V gene: TRBV28
CDR3 protein: CASIWTSGSNEQFF
CDR3 DNA: TGTGCCAGCATTTGGACTAGCGGGTCCAATGAGCAGTTCTTC

D gene: TRBD2
clone size: NA
J gene: TRBJ2-3
V gene: TRBV4-1
CDR3 protein: CASSHRTSGSTDTQYF
CDR3 DNA: TGCGCCAGCAGCCACCGGACTAGCGGGAGCACAGATACGCAGTATTTT

D gene: NA
clone size: NA
J gene: TRBJ2-1
V gene: TRBV4-2
CDR3 protein: CASSHLKIAPYNEQFF
CDR3 DNA: TGTGCCAGCAGCCACCTCAAGATAGCGCCCTACAATGAGCAGTTCTTC

D gene: TRBD2
clone size: NA
J gene: TRBJ2-7
V gene: TRBV29-1
CDR3 protein: CSVPGTSSYEQYF
CDR3 DNA: TGCAGCGTTCCCGGGACTAGCTCCTACGAGCAGTACTTC

D gene: NA
clone size: NA
J gene: TRBJ2-1
V gene: TRBV7-9
CDR3 protein: CASIQGGYNEQFF
CDR3 DNA: TGTGCCAGCATCCAGGGGGGCTACAATGAGCAGTTCTTC

D gene: NA
clone size: NA
J gene: TRBJ2-5
V gene: TRBV9
CDR3 protein: CASSVGTQETQYF
CDR3 DNA: TGTGCCAGCAGCGTAGGGACACAAGAGACCCAGTACTTC

D gene: NA
clone size: NA
J gene: TRBJ2-7
V gene: TRBV6-1
CDR3 protein: CASSGWQSSYEQYF
CDR3 DNA: TGTGCCAGCAGTGGATGGCAGTCCTCCTACGAGCAGTACTTC

D gene: NA
clone size: NA
J gene: TRBJ1-1
V gene: TRBV5-1
CDR3 protein: CASSLLRSPDTEAFF
CDR3 DNA: TGCGCCAGCAGCTTGTTGAGATCGCCGGACACTGAAGCTTTCTTT

D gene: NA
clone size: NA
J gene: TRBJ2-3
V gene: TRBV6-1
CDR3 protein: CASSGRDAGSDTQYF
CDR3 DNA: TGTGCCAGCAGTGGGCGGGACGCCGGCTCAGATACGCAGTATTTT

D gene: NA
clone size: NA
J gene: TRBJ2-1
V gene: TRBV14
CDR3 protein: CASSQDLSGYNEQFF
CDR3 DNA: TGTGCCAGCAGCCAAGACCTATCGGGGTACAATGAGCAGTTCTTC

D gene: TRBD1
clone size: NA
J gene: TRBJ2-7
V gene: TRBV6-5
CDR3 protein: CASSYSQGQSYEQYF
CDR3 DNA: TGTGCCAGCAGTTACTCCCAGGGACAGTCCTACGAGCAGTACTTC

D gene: NA
clone size: NA
J gene: TRBJ1-2
V gene: TRBV27
CDR3 protein: CASSLMGPAGHTNYGYTF
CDR3 DNA: TGTGCCAGCAGTTTAATGGGTCCCGCAGGACATACTAACTATGGCTACACCTTC

D gene: TRBD1
clone size: NA
J gene: TRBJ1-2
V gene: TRBV4-1
CDR3 protein: CASSPYTGQGRGSDGYTF
CDR3 DNA: TGCGCCAGCAGCCCTTATACCGGACAGGGTCGGGGATCGGATGGCTACACCTTC

D gene: NA
clone size: NA
J gene: TRBJ2-5
V gene: TRBV12-5
CDR3 protein: CASGLDTTPFVPTQYF
CDR3 DNA: TGTGCTAGTGGTTTGGATACGACACCCTTCGTGCCGACCCAGTACTTC

D gene: NA
clone size: NA
J gene: TRBJ2-1
V gene: TRBV5-1
CDR3 protein: CASSGRARSFGDEQFF
CDR3 DNA: TGCGCCAGCAGCGGACGGGCCAGATCGTTCGGCGATGAGCAGTTCTTC

D gene: NA
clone size: NA
J gene: TRBJ1-1
V gene: TRBV5-1
CDR3 protein: CASSLQGGTEAFF
CDR3 DNA: TGCGCCAGCAGCTTGCAGGGTGGTACTGAAGCTTTCTTT

D gene: NA
clone size: NA
J gene: TRBJ2-2
V gene: TRBV27
CDR3 protein: CASSTNRRNTGELFF
CDR3 DNA: TGTGCCAGCAGTACCAACAGGCGGAACACCGGGGAGCTGTTTTTT

D gene: NA
clone size: NA
J gene: TRBJ2-5
V gene: TRBV2
CDR3 protein: CATRASGSWQETQYF
CDR3 DNA: TGTGCCACCCGGGCGAGTGGGAGTTGGCAGGAGACCCAGTACTTC

D gene: NA
clone size: NA
J gene: TRBJ1-3
V gene: TRBV5-5
CDR3 protein: CASSRDLPLEHYGNTIYF
CDR3 DNA: TGTGCCAGCAGCCGAGACCTCCCTCTCGAGCACTATGGAAACACCATATATTTT

D gene: TRBD1
clone size: NA
J gene: TRBJ2-5
V gene: TRBV13
CDR3 protein: CASNQLGRGYQETQYF
CDR3 DNA: TGTGCCAGCAATCAACTTGGCAGGGGGTACCAAGAGACCCAGTACTTC

D gene: TRBD2
clone size: NA
J gene: TRBJ2-7
V gene: TRBV28
CDR3 protein: CASRPLASRYEQYF
CDR3 DNA: TGTGCCAGCAGACCACTAGCGTCCCGCTACGAGCAGTACTTC

D gene: TRBD2
clone size: NA
J gene: TRBJ2-1
V gene: TRBV28
CDR3 protein: CASSLYTSGRRNEQFF
CDR3 DNA: TGTGCCAGCAGTTTATACACTAGCGGGAGAAGAAATGAGCAGTTCTTC

D gene: TRBD1
clone size: NA
J gene: TRBJ2-7
V gene: TRBV4-1
CDR3 protein: CASSINMGQLAYEQYF
CDR3 DNA: TGCGCCAGCAGCATAAACATGGGACAGTTAGCCTACGAGCAGTACTTC

D gene: TRBD2
clone size: NA
J gene: TRBJ2-1
V gene: TRBV28
CDR3 protein: CASSSPDGLAGGTFYNEQFF
CDR3 DNA: TGTGCCAGCAGTTCACCCGATGGACTAGCGGGAGGGACCTTCTACAATGAGCAGTTCTTC

D gene: TRBD1
clone size: NA
J gene: TRBJ2-1
V gene: TRBV4-1
CDR3 protein: CASSQGQGMAQFF
CDR3 DNA: TGCGCCAGCAGCCAAGGACAGGGAATGGCGCAGTTCTTC

D gene: TRBD1
clone size: once
J gene: TRBJ1-4
V gene: TRBV4-2
CDR3 protein: CASSQGQGGGEKLFF
CDR3 DNA: TGTGCCAGCAGCCAAGGACAGGGGGGAGGAGAAAAACTGTTTTTT

D gene: TRBD1
clone size: NA
J gene: TRBJ2-7
V gene: TRBV5-1
CDR3 protein: CASGNSGQGDDEQYF
CDR3 DNA: TGCGCCAGCGGCAACTCCGGACAGGGGGACGACGAGCAGTACTTC

D gene: TRBD1
clone size: NA
J gene: TRBJ1-1
V gene: TRBV6-5
CDR3 protein: CASSSRDRRAEAFF
CDR3 DNA: TGTGCCAGCAGTTCCCGGGACAGGAGGGCTGAAGCTTTCTTT

D gene: NA
clone size: NA
J gene: TRBJ1-1
V gene: TRBV14
CDR3 protein: CASSQRGFMNTEAFF
CDR3 DNA: TGTGCCAGCAGCCAGCGGGGCTTCATGAACACTGAAGCTTTCTTT

D gene: TRBD2
clone size: NA
J gene: TRBJ2-2
V gene: TRBV29-1
CDR3 protein: CSVLVGGSGELFF
CDR3 DNA: TGCAGCGTTCTCGTGGGCGGGAGCGGGGAGCTGTTTTTT

D gene: NA
clone size: NA
J gene: TRBJ2-1
V gene: TRBV7-2
CDR3 protein: CASSLVSAGEQFF
CDR3 DNA: TGTGCCAGCAGCTTAGTCTCGGCGGGGGAGCAGTTCTTC

D gene: NA
clone size: NA
J gene: TRBJ2-7
V gene: TRBV5-6
CDR3 protein: CASSLGTRAEEQYF
CDR3 DNA: TGTGCCAGCAGCCTGGGGACGAGGGCTGAGGAGCAGTACTTC

D gene: NA
clone size: NA
J gene: TRBJ1-2
V gene: TRBV5-4
CDR3 protein: CASSPIPTQGIYGYTF
CDR3 DNA: TGTGCCAGCAGCCCCATACCTACGCAGGGGATCTATGGCTACACCTTC

D gene: TRBD2
clone size: NA
J gene: TRBJ2-7
V gene: TRBV9
CDR3 protein: CASSGTSREQYF
CDR3 DNA: TGTGCCAGCAGCGGGACTAGTAGGGAGCAGTACTTC

D gene: TRBD2
clone size: NA
J gene: TRBJ2-1
V gene: TRBV6-1
CDR3 protein: CAIWVAGVNEQFF
CDR3 DNA: TGTGCCATCTGGGTAGCGGGAGTGAATGAGCAGTTCTTC

D gene: NA
clone size: NA
J gene: TRBJ1-4
V gene: TRBV27
CDR3 protein: CASSLWRGDEKLFF
CDR3 DNA: TGTGCCAGCAGTCTATGGAGGGGTGATGAAAAACTGTTTTTT